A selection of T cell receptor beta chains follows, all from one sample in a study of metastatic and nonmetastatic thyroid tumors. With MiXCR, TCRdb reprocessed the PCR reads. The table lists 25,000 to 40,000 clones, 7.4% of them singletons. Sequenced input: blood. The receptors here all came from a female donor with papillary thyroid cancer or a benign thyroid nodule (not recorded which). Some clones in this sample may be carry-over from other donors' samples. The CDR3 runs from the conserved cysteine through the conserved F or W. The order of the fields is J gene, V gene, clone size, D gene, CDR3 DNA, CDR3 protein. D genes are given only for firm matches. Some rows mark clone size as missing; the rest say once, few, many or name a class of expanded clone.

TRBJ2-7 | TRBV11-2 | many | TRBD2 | TGTGCCAGCAGCGAATATAGCGGGGGGGCCCCCTACGAGCAGTACTTC | CASSEYSGGAPYEQYF
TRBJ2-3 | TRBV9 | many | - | TGTGCCAGCAGCGCCCCTTGGGGGGACTCAAACACAGATACGCAGTATTTT | CASSAPWGDSNTDTQYF
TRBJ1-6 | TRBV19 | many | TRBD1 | TGTGCCAGTACCCTGACAGGGTATAATTCACCCCTCCACTTT | CASTLTGYNSPLHF
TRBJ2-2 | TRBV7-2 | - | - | TGTGCCAGCAGCTCACCAAACACCGGGGAGCTGTTTTTT | CASSSPNTGELFF
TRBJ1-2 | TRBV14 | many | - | TGTGCCAGCAGCCAAGATGGGCTGCGGGGCTACACCTTC | CASSQDGLRGYTF
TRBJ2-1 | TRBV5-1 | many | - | TGCGCCAGCAGCCCAGCGGGACAGGCATACAATGAGCAGTTCTTC | CASSPAGQAYNEQFF
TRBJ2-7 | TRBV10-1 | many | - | TGCGCCAGCAGCACTAGACGGGGCGGCGAGCAGTACTTC | CASSTRRGGEQYF
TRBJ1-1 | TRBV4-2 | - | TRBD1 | TGTGCCAGCAGCCAAGAGGACAGGGGCCCCTTGGACACTGAAGCTTTCTTT | CASSQEDRGPLDTEAFF
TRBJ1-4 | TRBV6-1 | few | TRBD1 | TGTGCCTGCAGTGATATTATCAAACGAACCACGGGACAGGGGGAAAAACTGTTTTTT | CACSDIIKRTTGQGEKLFF
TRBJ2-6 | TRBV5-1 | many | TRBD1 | TGCGCCAGCAGCTTGTTTGGGACAGGGATAGGTGGGGCCAACGTCCTGACTTTC | CASSLFGTGIGGANVLTF
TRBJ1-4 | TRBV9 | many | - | TGTGCCAGCAGCCCAAGGACTGAGGAAAAACTGTTTTTT | CASSPRTEEKLFF
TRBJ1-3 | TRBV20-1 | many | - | TGCAGTGCTAGATCCCTACAGGCGGCTGGAAACACCATATATTTT | CSARSLQAAGNTIYF
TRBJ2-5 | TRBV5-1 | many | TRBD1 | TGCGCCAGCACCAACCCAGGGGGCGGACTGGAGACCCAGTACTTC | CASTNPGGGLETQYF